These 30 T cell receptor beta chains came from one sample sequenced in a study of regulatory T cells in long-lasting Graves disease. Time point reported: persistent/refractory GD, antithyroid drugs over 5 years with positive TRAb. TCR sequences were obtained from RNA taken from PBMCs. The TCR beta library used iRepertoire HTBI primers with Arm-PCR amplification of CDR3. From the multiplex PCR reads, TCRdb called clonotypes with MiXCR, one entry per CDR3 protein. The top ten hold around 13% of the sample, which has about 460,000 distinct CDR3 sequences, roughly 23% seen once. The sequences come from peripheral blood mononuclear cells (PBMCs), collected when the disease was refractory, from a patient treated with antithyroid drugs. All receptors derive from a female donor with Graves disease.

This clonotype has ten or more counts. The rearrangement uses TRBV29-1 and TRBJ1-1; TRBD1 aligns across 7 bases. Germline trimming cut 7 bases from V and 1 base from J; bases unmatched to any gene: 6. CDR3 length: 13 amino acids. CDR1 SQVTM and CDR2 ANQGSEA come from the germline V gene. CDR3 in amino acids: CSATGAQNTEAFF. The CDR3 DNA follows: TGCAGCGCCACAGGGGCCCAGAACACTGAAGCTTTCTTT.

This clonotype has more than one count but fewer than ten. The chain joins TRBV4-1 to TRBJ1-2, with 9 nucleotides matching TRBD1. The V segment lost 1 base and the J segment 4 bases; nucleotides outside the gene matches: 4. The CDR3 sequence is 15 residues long. Germline V lookup: CDR1 MGHRA, CDR2 YSYEKL. CDR3 sequence: CASSQAGQGIYGYTF. CDR3 nucleotide sequence: TGCGCCAGCAGCCAAGCGGGACAGGGTATCTATGGCTACACCTTC.

On this clonotype itself: A much bigger clone sits one base away, suggesting this may be a read error. This chain joins TRBV2 and TRBJ2-7; D might be TRBD2 (5 bases). The tail of the sequence fits TRBJ2-5 better, so the J call may be wrong. The CDR3 extends over 15 amino acids. Per germline, CDR1 SNHLY and CDR2 FYNNEI. This CDR3 is CASSAIARTGETQYF. The CDR3, as DNA: TGTGCCAGCAGTGCAATAGCGAGGACCGGAGAGACCCAGTACTTC.

The sample holds a few counts of this clonotype. The rearrangement joins TRBV6-1 to TRBJ2-2; TRBD1 matches 10 bases. This CDR3 region has 14 residues. Germline lookup yields CDR1 MNHNS and CDR2 SASEGT. The V and J ends lost 7 bases and 10 bases, in that order; junction bases with no gene match: 9. CDR3 DNA sequence: TGTGCCAGCACCCGACAGGGGGCGCGGGAGGAGCTGTTTTTT. Its protein is CASTRQGAREELFF.

At least ten counts were recorded for this clonotype. V gene TRBV20-1 combines with J gene TRBJ1-1; D is perhaps TRBD1 (5 bases). The germline V gene has CDR1 DFQATT and CDR2 SNEGSKA (reference sequence). The CDR3 consists of 13 residues. Trimming shortened V by 7 bases and J by 7 bases, and 19 bases separated the two germline ends. DNA of the CDR3: TGCAGTGTCGGAGGCAGGGAACCAGGTGAAGCTTTCTTT. Its protein product is CSVGGREPGEAFF.

This clonotype was counted many times. The chain links TRBV28 to TRBJ1-6; D ambiguous. Germline V gene sequence: CDR1 MDHEN, CDR2 SYDVKM. The CDR3 covers 12 residues. The V end lost 7 bases, the J end lost 6 bases, and 7 bases lay between the germline ends. CDR3 nucleotides: TGTGCCAGCATAGAGGGTAATTCACCCCTCCACTTT. This translates into CASIEGNSPLHF.

This clonotype was detected a few times. The chain joins TRBV25-1 to TRBJ2-2; tentative D call: TRBD2 (5 bases). Per germline, CDR1 MGHDK and CDR2 SYGVNS. Trimming pared 3 bases from V and 7 bases from J, leaving 15 bases between. The CDR3 contains 15 residues. DNA of the CDR3: TGTGCCAGCAGTGAGGTAGCCGGTGGAGGCGGGGAGCTGTTTTTT. It encodes CASSEVAGGGGELFF. Filled out from reference TRBV25-1 and TRBJ2-2, the complete variable domain reads EADIYQTPRYLVIGTGKKITLECSQTMGHDKMYWYQQDPGMELHLIHYSYGVNSTEKGDLSSESTVSRIRTEHFPLTLESARPSHTSQYLCASSEVAGGGGELFFGEGSRLTVL.

This clonotype was seen only a few times. This chain joins TRBV7-9 and TRBJ1-4; 10 bases map to TRBD1. Losses at the gene ends were 5 bases for V and 6 bases for J; bases not matched to a gene: 3. Per the germline V gene, CDR1 is SEHNR and CDR2 is FQNEAQ (reference sequence). The CDR3 extends over 14 amino acids. The CDR3 region is CASSPGQGHEKLFF. The DNA for the CDR3 is TGTGCCAGCAGCCCGGGACAGGGGCATGAAAAACTGTTTTTT.

This chain connects TRBV6-5 to TRBJ1-5, with 7 bases lining up with TRBD1. V lost 1 base to trimming and J lost 9 bases; unmatched junction nucleotides: 12. Germline CDR1 is MNHEY and CDR2 is SVGAGI. The CDR3 consists of 16 residues. As DNA, the CDR3 is TGTGCCAGCAGTTACTTTGACAGACAGGGCCTATGGCCCCAGCATTTT. Amino acids: CASSYFDRQGLWPQHF.

This clonotype has just one count. The chain employs TRBV30 and TRBJ2-7; D unclear. This CDR3 spans 13 amino acids. Trimming removed 2 bases at V and 2 bases at J, with 10 bases between. CDR1 is GTSNPN and CDR2 is SVGIG in the germline V gene (reference sequence). DNA of the CDR3: TGTGCCTGGAGTTCCACAGTAACCTACGAGCAGTACTTC. Amino acid sequence: CAWSSTVTYEQYF.

There are many counts of this clonotype. This chain connects TRBV29-1 to TRBJ2-2; 9 bases match TRBD2. After removal of 7 bases from V and 1 base from J, the junction contained 4 bases not matched to a gene. Germline-derived CDR1 and CDR2 are SQVTM and ANQGSEA. This CDR3 has 14 amino acids. The chain's CDR3 is CSGSTSGNTGELFF. The CDR3 nucleotides read TGCAGCGGTTCGACTAGCGGGAACACCGGGGAGCTGTTTTTT.

This clonotype has ten or more counts. The chain combines TRBV3-1 with TRBJ2-7; D unresolved. Per the germline V gene, CDR1 is LGHDT and CDR2 is YNNKEL (reference sequence). The CDR3 is made up of 12 amino acids. The V end lost 0 bases, the J end lost 7 bases, and 7 bases lay between the germline ends. The CDR3 DNA is TGTGCCAGCAGCCAAGATCTGGGTGAGCAGTACTTC. This translates into CASSQDLGEQYF.

The rearrangement uses TRBV20-1 and TRBJ1-1; D gene unclear. Trimming removed 0 bases at V and 1 base at J, with 18 bases between. The CDR3 sequence is 17 residues long. From germline, CDR1 is DFQATT and CDR2 SNEGSKA (reference sequence). The CDR3 nucleotides are TGCAGTGCTAGAGAATCCCTTTTCGGACTCCAGAACACTGAAGCTTTCTTT. This gives the protein CSARESLFGLQNTEAFF.

This clonotype was counted at least ten times. This CDR3 is CAISESLGDSYGYTF. The CDR3, as DNA: TGTGCCATCAGTGAGTCCTTGGGGGACAGCTATGGCTACACCTTC. The V gene is TRBV10-3, the J gene TRBJ1-2; TRBD1 matches at 7 bases. The J segment lost 4 bases and the V segment lost 0 bases, leaving 5 bases of the junction unmatched. The CDR3 spans 15 residues. Germline V gives CDR1 ENHRY, CDR2 SYGVKD.

The genes are TRBV18 and TRBJ1-1, with D maybe TRBD1 (5 bases). Germline V gene data show CDR1 as KGHSH and CDR2 as LQKENI. This CDR3 is 13 amino acids long. Trimming removed 6 bases from V and 1 base from J, with 9 bases in between. CDR3: CASSGRSNTEAFF. As DNA, the CDR3 is TGTGCCAGCTCGGGACGTTCGAACACTGAAGCTTTCTTT. Full variable domain (missing parts from reference TRBV18 and TRBJ1-1): NAGVMQNPRHLVRRRGQEARLRCSPMKGHSHVYWYRQLPEEGLKFMVYLQKENIIDESGMPKERFSAEFPKEGPSILRIQQVVRGDSAAYFCASSGRSNTEAFFGQGTRLTVV.

The sample holds a few counts of this clonotype. The chain has TRBV5-1 and TRBJ2-1; 9 bases fit TRBD2. This CDR3 contains 14 residues. V trimming: 2 bases; J trimming: 10 bases; junction bases outside the gene matches: 7. CDR1 and CDR2 from the germline V gene are SGHRS and YFSETQ. As DNA, the CDR3 is TGCGCCAGCAGCTTTGGTAGCGGGGGAGGCGAGCAGTTCTTC. It translates to CASSFGSGGGEQFF.

The chain links TRBV19 to TRBJ2-5; a possible D gene is TRBD1 (5 bases). The germline CDR1 and CDR2 sequences are LNHDA and SQIVND (reference sequence). V shed 4 bases and J shed 4 bases, with 7 bases lying between them. The CDR3 spans 12 residues. In DNA form, the CDR3 reads TGTGCCAGTAGTACAGGGTCAGAGACCCAGTACTTC. It codes for CASSTGSETQYF.

The chain employs TRBV6-1 and TRBJ1-1; no clear D gene. Germline V CDR1 and CDR2: MNHNS, SASEGT. The CDR3 sequence is 12 residues long. The V end lost 5 bases, the J end lost 10 bases, and 14 bases lay between the germline ends. In DNA, the CDR3 is TGTGCCAGCAGTACCCTCGGCTTTGGAGCTTTCTTT. Translated: CASSTLGFGAFF.

This clonotype came up a few times. The V gene is TRBV5-4, the J gene TRBJ2-7; 7 bases fit TRBD1. Germline CDR1 reads SGHNT; CDR2 reads YYREEE (reference sequence). The CDR3 extends over 15 amino acids. J lost 1 base, V lost 4 bases, and 8 bases had no gene match. CDR3 in amino acids: CASSGGQAPSYEQYF. The DNA of the CDR3 is TGTGCCAGCAGCGGCGGACAGGCCCCTTCCTACGAGCAGTACTTC. Full variable domain (remainder filled in from reference TRBV5-4 and TRBJ2-7): ETGVTQSPTHLIKTRGQQVTLRCSSQSGHNTVSWYQQALGQGPQFIFQYYREEENGRGNFPPRFSGLQFPNYSSELNVNALELDDSALYLCASSGGQAPSYEQYFGPGTRLTVT.

This clonotype was detected many times. The CDR3: CASSLSNLPPDRGQSYEQYF. The CDR3 nucleotides are TGTGCCAGCAGTTTATCCAACCTACCGCCTGACAGGGGGCAGTCCTACGAGCAGTACTTC. The chain uses TRBV28 and TRBJ2-7, with 10 positions matching TRBD1. V was clipped by 1 base and J by 1 base; unmatched bases: 16. Germline V CDR1 and CDR2: MDHEN, SYDVKM. This CDR3 contains 20 residues.

This clonotype was picked up many times. The chain links TRBV7-3 to TRBJ1-6; 10 bases map to TRBD1. The CDR3 is 16 residues long. The germline gives CDR1 SGHTA, CDR2 FQGTGA. V dropped 5 bases and J dropped 6; count of bases not matched to a gene: 7. The CDR3 is CASSRLRDRGNSPLHF. The CDR3 DNA follows: TGTGCCAGCAGCCGATTGCGGGACAGGGGTAATTCACCCCTCCACTTT.

The table lists this clonotype with many counts. The gene calls are TRBV15 and TRBJ1-6; D is undetermined. The CDR3 is 14 amino acids. V was clipped by 0 bases and J by 8 bases, with 8 bases between them. Germline V CDR1 and CDR2: LNHNV, YYDKDF (reference sequence). DNA for the CDR3: TGTGCCACCAGCAGAGATTTCAGCCATTCACCCCTCCACTTT. Protein: CATSRDFSHSPLHF.

The V gene is TRBV27, the J gene TRBJ1-2, with D maybe TRBD1 (5 bases). Trimming stripped 6 bases from V and 10 bases from J, with 12 bases between. CDR1 and CDR2 from the germline V gene are MNHEY and SMNVEV (reference sequence). The CDR3 has 11 amino acids. CDR3 coding DNA: TGTGCCAGCAGACTAGGGACTTTCTACACCTTC. It is translated as CASRLGTFYTF.

The rearrangement links TRBV29-1 to TRBJ1-2; the D gene is possibly TRBD1 (5 bases). Looked up from germline, CDR1 is SQVTM and CDR2 is ANQGSEA. The CDR3 runs 14 residues. With 4 bases removed from V and 0 bases from J, the gap between germline ends came to 12 bases. The CDR3 sequence: CSVAPGTANYGYTF. DNA of the CDR3: TGCAGCGTTGCACCCGGGACGGCTAACTATGGCTACACCTTC. The complete variable domain, with remaining parts taken from reference TRBV29-1 and TRBJ1-2, reads SAVISQKPSRDICQRGTSLTIQCQVDSQVTMMFWYRQQPGQSLTLIATANQGSEATYESGFVIDKFPISRPNLTFSTLTVSNMSPEDSSIYLCSVAPGTANYGYTFGSGTRLTVV.

This clonotype was seen repeatedly, ten times or more. The chain couples TRBV28 to TRBJ1-5; possible D gene TRBD1, 6 bases. The V gene's germline CDR1 is MDHEN and CDR2 SYDVKM. The V end lost 4 bases, the J end lost 1 base, and 14 bases lay between the germline ends. The CDR3 runs to 16 residues. The CDR3 bases are TGTGCCAGCAGTTCGACAGGACGGTGGAGCAATCAGCCCCAGCATTTT. Protein product: CASSSTGRWSNQPQHF.

The CDR3 reads CATSRSGEANTEAFF. The CDR3 DNA sequence: TGTGCCACCAGCAGATCGGGTGAGGCGAACACTGAAGCTTTCTTT. The V call is TRBV15, the J call TRBJ1-1; D unclear. With 2 bases removed from V and 1 base from J, the gap between germline ends came to 11 bases. Germline V gene sequence: CDR1 LNHNV, CDR2 YYDKDF (reference sequence). CDR3 length equals 15 residues. Filled out from reference TRBV15 and TRBJ1-1, the complete variable domain reads DAMVIQNPRYQVTQFGKPVTLSCSQTLNHNVMYWYQQKSSQAPKLLFHYYDKDFNNEADTPDNFQSRRPNTSFCFLDIRSPGLGDTAMYLCATSRSGEANTEAFFGQGTRLTVV.

Ten or more counts support this clonotype. The V and J genes are TRBV28 and TRBJ2-2, with D possibly being TRBD1 or TRBD2 (5 bases each). Germline V gene sequence: CDR1 MDHEN, CDR2 SYDVKM. Trimming removed 3 bases at V and 5 bases at J, with 16 bases between. This CDR3 is 16 amino acids long. The CDR3 sequence: CASSFGTVSWTGELFF. DNA of the CDR3: TGTGCCAGCAGTTTCGGGACGGTATCTTGGACCGGGGAGCTGTTTTTT.

The table lists this clonotype with many counts. The rearrangement uses TRBV7-9 and TRBJ2-5; perhaps TRBD1 as D (6 bases). Trimming took 2 bases from V and 3 from J, leaving 13 bases between them. From germline, CDR1 is SEHNR and CDR2 FQNEAQ (reference sequence). The CDR3 runs 15 residues. CDR3 sequence: CASSLMGHRKETQYF. CDR3 bases: TGTGCCAGCAGCTTAATGGGACACCGAAAAGAGACCCAGTACTTC.

The chain couples TRBV29-1 to TRBJ2-1, with D uncertain. Germline V gene lookup returns CDR1 SQVTM and CDR2 ANQGSEA. The germline V and J ends were trimmed by 1 base and 8 bases, with 9 bases remaining between them. This CDR3 is 12 amino acids long. The CDR3 nucleotides are TGCAGCGTTGAAGTAGTAGTCGATGAGCAGTTCTTC. Protein product: CSVEVVVDEQFF.

Only a few counts were recorded for this clonotype. The V and J genes are TRBV7-6 and TRBJ2-5; no definite D call. The germline V gene encodes CDR1 SGHVS and CDR2 FNYEAQ. V dropped 7 bases and J dropped 3 bases, with 12 bases sitting between them. There are 13 residues in the CDR3. CDR3 sequence: CASNPRPKETQYF. CDR3 DNA: TGTGCCAGCAATCCCCGGCCCAAAGAGACCCAGTACTTC.